This TCR beta chain is from a study of blood T cells in healthy people across ages (dated by TCRdb to between 2015 and 2016). With respect to the entire study: Template switching captured roughly one uniquely barcoded TCR beta cDNA molecule per two T cells in model experiments. The study measured age-related changes in TCR beta repertoire diversity using deep sequencing normalized with unique cDNA molecular identifiers. To avoid experimental bias, donors of different ages were randomly spread across the sequencing lanes. Four age groups were formed from the donors: young (average approximately 15 years), middle-aged (approximately 41), aged (62) and long-lived (about 75). For two donors (one aged 18 to 29 and one aged 80 or older), the study analyzed two additional independent replicas of 1 million unique cDNA reads from the same blood draw. The paper's findings and limits, for the study overall: Observed TCR beta diversity correlated strongly with the percentage of naive T cells measured by flow cytometry. Compared with the aged group, the long-lived group had more naive CD4+ T cells, fewer expanded clones and increased TCR diversity, suggesting age selection. The CMV infection status of donors was not known, potentially confounding age-related changes in expanded clonotypes. Estimates of total diversity based on one million sequenced T cells were considered lower bounds and underestimates. Because profiling used bulk unsorted PBMCs, naive and antigen-experienced compartments could not be compared conclusively. Observed TCR beta diversity per million T cells fell roughly linearly with age, and a significant reduction was already apparent by age approximately 41.

V lost 6 bases and J lost 1 base; the stretch between them is 12 bases long. From its cysteine to its phenylalanine, the CDR3 spans 14 amino acids. CDR3 DNA is the only sequence kept; it has 42 bases, read in frame from the first base. According to the germline V gene, CDR1 reads MGHRA and CDR2 reads YSYEKL. The donors were roughly 40 Caucasian individuals from Russia, aged about 6 to 95 years, who were systemically healthy. Each donor gave about 11 milliliters of peripheral blood, drawn into EDTA-treated Vacutainer tubes. Ficoll-Paque density-gradient centrifugation was used to isolate PBMCs, with at least 7 million per sample. Trizol reagent was used to extract total RNA from PBMCs, with at least 5 micrograms per sample. The percentages of naive CD45RAhigh/CD27high T cells were determined by flow cytometry on a PBMC aliquot from every donor. Comments on this clonotype: The target of this receptor is not known. Base qualities are missing; no much larger clone stands one base away.

Libraries came from 5' RACE. TCRdb shows the sequencer as Illumina HiSeq 2500. A second PCR of roughly 7 to 12 cycles was run with a J-beta primer mix and a sample-barcoded 5' primer. Each TCR beta cDNA molecule received a unique molecular identifier from a template-switch 5' adaptor carrying 12 random nucleotides. Each sample yielded at least 2.5 million CDR3-containing paired-end reads. First-strand cDNA synthesis was performed from all RNA using the Mint cDNA synthesis kit, with priming by a TRBC-specific oligonucleotide. Following uracil-DNA glycosylase treatment, all cDNA underwent a first 18-cycle PCR with the universal primers M1SS and BC2_uni_R. In the paper's pipeline: Each sample was normalized by randomly selecting 1 million high-quality reads, each carrying a distinct molecular identifier. Reads with shared molecular identifiers were discarded instead of being binned into consensus sequences. MiTCR, run with a Q25 quality threshold and the strictest error-elimination algorithm, handled CDR3 identification, clonotype clustering and error correction. A nonparametric unseen species model using Euler transformation provided a lower-bound estimate of total TCR beta diversity. TCRdb itself trimmed the public reads at Q25 with fastp, ran MiXCR and retained productive beta chains. CDR3 protein duplicates are merged, each entry listing the most common genes and DNA. The V and J calls were determined by TCRdb, not by the authors. In this sample the table shows about 1,500,000 distinct CDR3 sequences, 28% of which occur a single time. The top ten constitute around 7.7% of the sample.

This receptor chain uses TRBV4-1 and TRBJ1-1, with no reliable assignment of the D segment. Sequencing was performed on blood. The TCR sequence derives from a woman under 40 in good health. The DNA sequence is given as TGCGCCAGCAGTGTCCCCACGGAGAACACTGAAGCTTTCTTT. Translation gives CASSVPTENTEAFF.